This passage covers 3 T cell receptor beta chains from one sample sequenced in a study of blood T cell repertoires in COVID-19. Clones were sequenced by immunoSEQ multiplex PCR, and TCRdb holds only the in-frame ones, with some missing. There are roughly 180,000 clones in the sample; approximately 94% occur only once, and roughly 0.76% lies in the top ten. The sample taken for sequencing was peripheral blood. Every receptor here comes from a man younger than 40 with COVID-19, enrolled during active disease.

This rearrangement joins TRBV6-5 to TRBJ1-2, with 7 bases that match TRBD1. There are 11 residues in the CDR3. V gave up 8 bases and J gave up 8 bases; unmatched junction bases: 5. The germline gives CDR1 MNHEY, CDR2 SVGAGI. The CDR3 region has the DNA TGTGCCAGCGGGGGGACAGTCGGCTACACCTTC. It specifies CASGGTVGYTF.

The gene calls are TRBV18 and TRBJ2-5, with D possibly TRBD2 on 5 matching bases. This CDR3 comprises 15 residues. CDR1 and CDR2 (germline): KGHSH, LQKENI. V was trimmed by 0 bases and J by 7 bases, leaving 15 bases between them. CDR3 sequence reads: CASSPPGLGDVTQYF. DNA for the CDR3: TGTGCCAGCTCACCACCGGGCCTCGGGGATGTGACCCAGTACTTC.

The chain combines TRBV6-1 with TRBJ2-7; TRBD2 matches 7 bases. Trimming at V came to 0 bases and at J to 0 bases, leaving 14 bases not matched to a gene. The CDR3 is made up of 19 amino acids. CDR1 is MNHNS and CDR2 is SASEGT in the germline V gene. Here the CDR3 DNA reads TGTGCCAGCAGTGAAGCGCTTCAGGGAGGGACGGGGAGCTCCTACGAGCAGTACTTC. It specifies CASSEALQGGTGSSYEQYF.